The clone carrying this TCR beta chain was seen ten or more times. The antigen is undetermined. The definition of stable Graves' hyperthyroidism was no ophthalmopathy progression within 18 months. Diagnosing involved the use of clinical symptoms, serum thyroxine and TRAb, thyroid ultrasound and orbital computed tomography. RNA transcripts yielded amplified TCR beta CDR3 regions. With the HTBI primer set, the TCR CDR3 went through a first round of RT-PCR. TCRdb redid the calling of the multiplex PCR reads with MiXCR, one entry per CDR3 protein. The table lists around 210,000 distinct CDR3 sequences, around 17% of them singletons, with around 52% in the top ten. This entry comes from a study of T cells in Graves' hyperthyroidism and ophthalmopathy. Findings and limits, study-wide: Stable hyperthyroidism and ophthalmopathy were separated using 13 V-J signatures. Most expanded thyroid clonotypes above 0.001 also appeared in blood.

The CDR3 runs 16 residues. V shed 5 bases and J shed 0 bases, with 16 bases lying between them. In germline, CDR1 is SEHNR, CDR2 FQNEAQ (reference sequence). The sequence derives from a woman aged 50 to 60 with Graves' hyperthyroidism. This chain links TRBV7-9 with TRBJ1-1; a possible D gene is TRBD1 (5 bases). Material: blood. The CDR3 sequence: CASSPTGTPMNTEAFF. The CDR3, as DNA: TGTGCCAGCAGCCCGACGGGGACCCCAATGAACACTGAAGCTTTCTTT. The full variable domain, in which reference TRBV7-9 and TRBJ1-1 provide the parts outside the CDR3, is DTGVSQNPRHKITKRGQNVTFRCDPISEHNRLYWYRQTLGQGPEFLTYFQNEAQLEKSRLLSDRFSAERPKGSFSTLEIQRTEQGDSAMYLCASSPTGTPMNTEAFFGQGTRLTVV.